Listed here are 13 T cell receptor beta chains from one sample, sequenced in a study of cytomegalovirus exposure and HLA in healthy donors. With 60 Vbeta and 13 Jbeta primers, the PCR was carried out. Profiling relied on immunoSEQ multiplex PCR, and the TCRdb table lists in-frame clones only, not all of them. Of around 30,000 clones in the sample, roughly 44% were seen once. Sequencing was carried out using PBMCs. The receptor set was obtained from a woman in her fifties or sixties in good health and CMV-seronegative.

The chain uses TRBV19 and TRBJ1-5, with D possibly TRBD1 on 5 matching bases. V lost 2 bases and J lost 6, with 14 bases in between. Per the germline V gene, CDR1 is LNHDA and CDR2 is SQIVND (reference sequence). The CDR3 is made up of 15 amino acids. This CDR3 is CASSIYGAEGQPQHF. The CDR3 DNA follows: TGTGCCAGTAGTATATATGGGGCGGAAGGTCAGCCCCAGCATTTT.

CDR3: CASGLPGTSGGVDTQYF. The DNA of the CDR3 is TGTGCTAGTGGTTTGCCGGGGACTAGCGGGGGGGTAGATACGCAGTATTTT. This chain joins TRBV12-5 and TRBJ2-3; 16 positions agree with TRBD2. CDR1 is LGHNT and CDR2 is FRNRAP in the germline V gene. This CDR3 has 17 residues. V shed 2 bases and J 5 bases; nucleotides not matched to a gene: 4. Variable domain in full (rest from reference TRBV12-5 and TRBJ2-3): DARVTQTPRHKVTEMGQEVTMRCQPILGHNTVFWYRQTMMQGLELLAYFRNRAPLDDSGMPKDRFSAEMPDATLATLKIQPSEPRDSAVYFCASGLPGTSGGVDTQYFGPGTRLTVL.

The genes are TRBV4-2 and TRBJ1-1, with a weak D call TRBD1 (5 bases). Between the trimmed V and J ends, which lost 4 bases and 4 bases, there was a span of 10 bases. The CDR3 sequence is 13 residues long. Germline-derived CDR1 and CDR2 are LGHNA and YNFKEQ. The CDR3 protein is CASSPSGGTEAFF. Written as DNA, the CDR3 is TGTGCCAGCAGCCCTTCGGGGGGCACTGAAGCTTTCTTT.

The table lists this clone with a few counts. V is TRBV27 and J is TRBJ1-1, with 8 nucleotides matching TRBD1. This CDR3 spans 14 amino acids. V was clipped by 5 bases and J by 8 bases; unmatched bases: 10. The V gene's germline CDR1 is MNHEY and CDR2 SMNVEV (reference sequence). Here the CDR3 reads CASSPRQGMREAFF. Here the CDR3 DNA reads TGTGCCAGCAGTCCACGACAGGGGATGAGGGAAGCTTTCTTT.

This sequence joins TRBV6-5 and TRBJ2-1; D is possibly TRBD2 (6 bases). Germline V lookup: CDR1 MNHEY, CDR2 SVGAGI. This CDR3 has 15 residues. The V end was cut by 2 bases, the J end by 8 bases, with 16 bases between. CDR3 bases: TGTGCCAGCAGTTACCGCGGGGAAAAAAATTATGAGCAGTTCTTC. Amino acid sequence: CASSYRGEKNYEQFF.

The rearrangement links TRBV7-2 to TRBJ2-7; 9 bases align to TRBD1. From germline, CDR1 is SGHTA and CDR2 FQGNSA. Trimming took 3 bases from V and 3 from J; bases not matched to a gene: 15. This CDR3 comprises 18 residues. The CDR3 sequence: CASSFVRTGVPGGYEQYF. CDR3 coding DNA: TGTGCCAGCAGCTTTGTTCGGACAGGGGTCCCCGGTGGCTACGAGCAGTACTTC.

This chain links TRBV10-3 with TRBJ2-2; 7 bases align to TRBD1. CDR1 and CDR2 from the germline V gene are ENHRY and SYGVKD. CDR3 length: 14 residues. V lost 6 bases to trimming and J lost 9 bases; unmatched junction nucleotides: 10. CDR3 protein: CAISPGTEVRELFF. Here the CDR3 DNA reads TGTGCCATCAGCCCCGGGACAGAAGTAAGGGAGCTGTTTTTT.

This clone occurred a few times. The V gene is TRBV11-1, the J gene TRBJ2-3; D not resolved. This CDR3 comprises 14 residues. Trimming left V 4 bases short and J 2 bases short, with 10 bases between. Germline V CDR1 and CDR2: SGHAT, FQDESV (reference sequence). The DNA of the CDR3 is TGTGCCAGCAGCTCCTGGCAGGCCACAGATACGCAGTATTTT. It codes for CASSSWQATDTQYF.

The rearrangement links TRBV27 to TRBJ2-1, with TRBD2 matching over 12 bases. Germline CDR1 reads MNHEY; CDR2 reads SMNVEV (reference sequence). The junction had 1 base not matched to a gene; V was cut back by 1 base and J by 9 bases. CDR3 length: 14 amino acids. CDR3 sequence reads: CASSLWGLAGEQFF. The CDR3 DNA follows: TGTGCCAGCAGTTTATGGGGACTAGCGGGTGAGCAGTTCTTC.

The chain couples TRBV7-9 to TRBJ2-7; 9 bases are shared with TRBD2. V gave up 5 bases and J gave up 7 bases; unmatched junction bases: 9. The CDR3 extends over 14 amino acids. Looked up from germline, CDR1 is SEHNR and CDR2 is FQNEAQ (reference sequence). Here the CDR3 DNA reads TGTGCCAGCAGCCTAGGCGGGGGGGTAGGGGAGCAGTACTTC. It encodes CASSLGGGVGEQYF.

This clone has a handful of counts. This chain connects TRBV21-1 to TRBJ2-4; the table's D call TRBD2 went unverified against the DNA. TRBV21-1 is recorded as a pseudogene. The CDR3 length is 19 residues. CDR3 bases: TGTGCCAGCAGCAAAGATGGCGAGGGTGCGGTCCTAGCCAAAAACATTCAGTACTTC. Its protein is CASSKDGEGAVLAKNIQYF.

The rearrangement links TRBV18 to TRBJ2-7; D might be TRBD2 (6 bases). Germline assignment: CDR1 KGHSH and CDR2 LQKENI. The CDR3 runs to 15 residues. V lost 3 bases, J lost 5 bases, and 17 bases lay in between. CDR3 in DNA: TGTGCCAGCTCACCCACTCGGGGGTCTTTGGACGAGCAGTACTTC. It translates to CASSPTRGSLDEQYF.

In its sample, this clone was seen once. The V call is TRBV28, the J call TRBJ2-1; D perhaps matches TRBD1 (6 bases). From germline, CDR1 is MDHEN and CDR2 SYDVKM. The V end was cut by 3 bases, the J end by 2 bases, with 11 bases between. This CDR3 comprises 15 residues. The CDR3 region is CASSLGQFPYNEQFF. The CDR3 nucleotides read TGTGCCAGCAGTTTGGGACAATTCCCCTACAATGAGCAGTTCTTC.